This T cell receptor beta chain emerged from a study of T cell clonality in common variable immunodeficiency. Germline lookup yields CDR1 SNHLY and CDR2 FYNNEI. The length of the CDR3 is 11 residues. General study results and limits: Compared with controls, CVID subjects had fewer shared TCRbeta clones.

On this clone itself: Its matching antigen is unknown. The read terminates 3 residues before the CDR3 end, so the remaining end is supplied by the germline J gene.

Assay: immunoSEQ multiplex PCR; the TCRdb copy retains only in-frame clones and omits some. The profile covers approximately 44,000 clones, none occurring a single time. The sequencing sample was made of peripheral blood mononuclear cells. The chain uses TRBV2 and TRBJ1-2; no reliable D call. The sequence was collected from a person aged 18 to 75 in good health. The CDR3 DNA, read in part, is TGTGCCAGCACCGGAGGGTGGGGC. It codes for CASTGGWG. Given in full, the CDR3 is CASTGGWGYTF.